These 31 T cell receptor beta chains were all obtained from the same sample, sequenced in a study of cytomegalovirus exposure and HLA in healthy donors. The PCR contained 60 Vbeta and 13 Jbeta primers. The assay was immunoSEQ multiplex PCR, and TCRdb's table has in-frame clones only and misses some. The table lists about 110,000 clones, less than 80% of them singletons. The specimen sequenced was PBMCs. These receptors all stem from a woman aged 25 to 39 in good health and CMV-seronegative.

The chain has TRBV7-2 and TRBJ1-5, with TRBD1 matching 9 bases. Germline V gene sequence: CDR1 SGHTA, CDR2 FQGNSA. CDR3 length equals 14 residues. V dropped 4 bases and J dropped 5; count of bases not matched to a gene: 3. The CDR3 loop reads CASSSRQGDQPQHF. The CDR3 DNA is TGTGCCAGCAGCTCTAGACAGGGGGATCAGCCCCAGCATTTT.

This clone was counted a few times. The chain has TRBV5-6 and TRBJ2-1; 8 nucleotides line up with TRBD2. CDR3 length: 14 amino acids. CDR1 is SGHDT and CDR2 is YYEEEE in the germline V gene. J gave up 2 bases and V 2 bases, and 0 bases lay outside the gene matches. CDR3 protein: CASSLAGAYNEQFF. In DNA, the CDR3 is TGTGCCAGCAGCTTAGCGGGAGCCTACAATGAGCAGTTCTTC.

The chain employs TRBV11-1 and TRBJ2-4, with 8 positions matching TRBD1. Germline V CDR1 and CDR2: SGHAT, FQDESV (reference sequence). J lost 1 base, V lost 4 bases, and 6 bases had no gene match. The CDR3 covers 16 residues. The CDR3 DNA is TGTGCCAGCAGCTCGCGGACAGGGTTTGCCAAAAACATTCAGTACTTC. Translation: CASSSRTGFAKNIQYF.

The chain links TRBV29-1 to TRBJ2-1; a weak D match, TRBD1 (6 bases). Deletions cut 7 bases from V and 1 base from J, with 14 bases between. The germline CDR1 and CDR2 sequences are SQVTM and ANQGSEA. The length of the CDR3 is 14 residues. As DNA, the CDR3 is TGCAGCGCAATAGACAGGTTGTCCTACAATGAGCAGTTCTTC. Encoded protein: CSAIDRLSYNEQFF.

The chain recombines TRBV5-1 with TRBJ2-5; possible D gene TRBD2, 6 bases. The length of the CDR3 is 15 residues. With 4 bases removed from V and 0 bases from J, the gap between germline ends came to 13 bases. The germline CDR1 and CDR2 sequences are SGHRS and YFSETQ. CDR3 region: CASSGGSPYQETQYF. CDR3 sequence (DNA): TGCGCCAGCAGCGGGGGGAGCCCGTACCAAGAGACCCAGTACTTC.

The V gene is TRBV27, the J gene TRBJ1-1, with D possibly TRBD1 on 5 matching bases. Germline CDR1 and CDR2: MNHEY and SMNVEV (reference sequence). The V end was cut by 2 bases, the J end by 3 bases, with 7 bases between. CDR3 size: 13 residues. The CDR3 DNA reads TGTGCCAGCAGTTTACAGGGTGACACTGAAGCTTTCTTT. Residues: CASSLQGDTEAFF.

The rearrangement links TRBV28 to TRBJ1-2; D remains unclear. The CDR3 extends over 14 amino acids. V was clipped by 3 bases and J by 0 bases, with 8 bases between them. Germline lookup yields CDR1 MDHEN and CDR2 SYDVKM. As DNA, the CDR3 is TGTGCCAGCAGTTTTGTGGGAGCTAACTATGGCTACACCTTC. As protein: CASSFVGANYGYTF.

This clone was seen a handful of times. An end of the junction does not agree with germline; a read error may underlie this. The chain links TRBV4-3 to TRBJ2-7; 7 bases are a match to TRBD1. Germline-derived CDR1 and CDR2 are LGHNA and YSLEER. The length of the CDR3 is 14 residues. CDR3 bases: TGCGCCAGCAGCCAAGATTTGTCGGTGGACAGGTCCTTCTTC. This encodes CASSQDLSVDRSFF.

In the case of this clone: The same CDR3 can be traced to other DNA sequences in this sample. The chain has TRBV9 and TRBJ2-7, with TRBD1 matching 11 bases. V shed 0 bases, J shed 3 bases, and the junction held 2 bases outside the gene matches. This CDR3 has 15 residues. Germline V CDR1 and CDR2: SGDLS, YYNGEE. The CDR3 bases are TGTGCCAGCAGCGTAGAAGGGACAGGGGGCTACGAGCAGTACTTC. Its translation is CASSVEGTGGYEQYF.

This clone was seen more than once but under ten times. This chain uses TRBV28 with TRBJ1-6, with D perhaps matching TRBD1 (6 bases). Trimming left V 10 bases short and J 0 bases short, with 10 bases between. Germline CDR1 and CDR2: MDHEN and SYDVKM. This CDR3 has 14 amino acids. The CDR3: CANQGSSYNSPLHF. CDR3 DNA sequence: TGTGCCAACCAGGGGAGCTCCTATAATTCACCCCTCCACTTT.

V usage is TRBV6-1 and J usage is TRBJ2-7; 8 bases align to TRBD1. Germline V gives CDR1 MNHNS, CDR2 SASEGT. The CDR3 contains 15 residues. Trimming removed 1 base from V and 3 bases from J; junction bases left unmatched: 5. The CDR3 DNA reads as TGTGCCAGCAGTGAAGAAAGGACAGGGCGCTACGAGCAGTACTTC. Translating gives CASSEERTGRYEQYF.

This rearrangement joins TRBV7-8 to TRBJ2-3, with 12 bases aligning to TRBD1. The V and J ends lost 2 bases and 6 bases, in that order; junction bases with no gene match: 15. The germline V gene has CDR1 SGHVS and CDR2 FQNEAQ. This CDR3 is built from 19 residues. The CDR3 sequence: CASSLSRGQGAYRADTQYF. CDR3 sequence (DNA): TGTGCCAGCAGCTTAAGTCGGGGACAGGGGGCTTATCGGGCGGATACGCAGTATTTT.

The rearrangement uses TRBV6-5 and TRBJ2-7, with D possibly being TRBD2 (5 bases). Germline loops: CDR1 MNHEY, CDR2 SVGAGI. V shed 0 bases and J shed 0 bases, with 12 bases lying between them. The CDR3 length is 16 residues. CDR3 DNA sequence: TGTGCCAGCAGTTACTCAGGGCTAGCTAGCTCCTACGAGCAGTACTTC. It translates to CASSYSGLASSYEQYF.

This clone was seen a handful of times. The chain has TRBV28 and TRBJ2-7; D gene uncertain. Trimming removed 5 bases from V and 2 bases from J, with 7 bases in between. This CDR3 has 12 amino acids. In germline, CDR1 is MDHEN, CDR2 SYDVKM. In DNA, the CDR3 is TGTGCCAGCAGTGCTACTACCTACGAGCAGTACTTC. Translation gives CASSATTYEQYF. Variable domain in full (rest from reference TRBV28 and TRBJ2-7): DVKVTQSSRYLVKRTGEKVFLECVQDMDHENMFWYRQDPGLGLRLIYFSYDVKMKEKGDIPEGYSVSREKKERFSLILESASTNQTSMYLCASSATTYEQYFGPGTRLTVT.

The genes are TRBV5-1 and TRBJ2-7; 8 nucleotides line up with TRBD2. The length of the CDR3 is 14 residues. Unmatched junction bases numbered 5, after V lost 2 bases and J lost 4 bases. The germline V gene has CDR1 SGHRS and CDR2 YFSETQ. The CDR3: CASSLEAGVYEQYF. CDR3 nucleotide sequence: TGCGCCAGCAGCTTAGAAGCGGGAGTTTACGAGCAGTACTTC.

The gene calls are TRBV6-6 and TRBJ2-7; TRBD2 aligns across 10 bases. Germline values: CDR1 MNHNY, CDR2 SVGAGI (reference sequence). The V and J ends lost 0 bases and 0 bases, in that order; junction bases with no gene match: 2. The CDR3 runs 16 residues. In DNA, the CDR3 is TGTGCCAGCAGTTACTCCCCTAGCGGGAGCTCCTACGAGCAGTACTTC. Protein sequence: CASSYSPSGSSYEQYF.

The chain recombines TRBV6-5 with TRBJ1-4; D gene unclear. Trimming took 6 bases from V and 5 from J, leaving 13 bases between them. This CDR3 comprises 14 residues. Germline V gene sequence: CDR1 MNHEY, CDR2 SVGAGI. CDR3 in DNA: TGTGCCAGCAGGGGAGACGCCTTAAATGAAAAACTGTTTTTT. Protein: CASRGDALNEKLFF.

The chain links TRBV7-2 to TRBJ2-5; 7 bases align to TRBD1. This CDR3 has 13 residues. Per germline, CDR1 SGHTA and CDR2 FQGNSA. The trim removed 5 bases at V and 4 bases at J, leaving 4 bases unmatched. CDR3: CASSPDRRETQYF. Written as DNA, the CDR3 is TGTGCCAGCAGCCCGGACAGGAGAGAGACCCAGTACTTC.

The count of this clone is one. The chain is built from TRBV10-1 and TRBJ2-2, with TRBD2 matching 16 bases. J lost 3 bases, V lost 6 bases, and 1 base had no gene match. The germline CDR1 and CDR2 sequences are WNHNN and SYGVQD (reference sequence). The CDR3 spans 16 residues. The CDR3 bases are TGCGCCAGCAGGGGACTAGCGGGAGGGGACACCGGGGAGCTGTTTTTT. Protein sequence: CASRGLAGGDTGELFF.

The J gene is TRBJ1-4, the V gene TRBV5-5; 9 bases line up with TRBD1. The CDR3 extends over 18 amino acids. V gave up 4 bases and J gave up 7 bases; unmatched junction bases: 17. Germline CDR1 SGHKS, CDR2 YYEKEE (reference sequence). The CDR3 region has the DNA TGTGCCAGCAGCGAGGAAGCTCGGACAGGGGCTTCAGGTGAAAAACTGTTTTTT. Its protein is CASSEEARTGASGEKLFF.

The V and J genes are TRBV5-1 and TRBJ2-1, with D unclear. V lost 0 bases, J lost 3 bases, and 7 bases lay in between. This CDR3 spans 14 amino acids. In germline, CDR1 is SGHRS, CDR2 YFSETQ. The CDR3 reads CASSLGANYNEQFF. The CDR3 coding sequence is TGCGCCAGCAGCTTGGGGGCTAACTACAATGAGCAGTTCTTC.

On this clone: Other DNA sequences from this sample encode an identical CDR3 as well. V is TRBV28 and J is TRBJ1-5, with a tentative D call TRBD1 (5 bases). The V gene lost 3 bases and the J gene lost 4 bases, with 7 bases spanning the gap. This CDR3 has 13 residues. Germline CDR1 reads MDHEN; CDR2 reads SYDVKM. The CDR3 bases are TGTGCCAGCAGTTTCGGGGGTAATCAGCCCCAGCATTTT. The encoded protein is CASSFGGNQPQHF.

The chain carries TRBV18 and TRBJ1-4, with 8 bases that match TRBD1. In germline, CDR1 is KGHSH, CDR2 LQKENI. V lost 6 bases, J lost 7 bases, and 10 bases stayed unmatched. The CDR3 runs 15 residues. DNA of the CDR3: TGTGCCAGCTCGCAGAGGACAGGGAAGGGTGAAAAACTGTTTTTT. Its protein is CASSQRTGKGEKLFF.

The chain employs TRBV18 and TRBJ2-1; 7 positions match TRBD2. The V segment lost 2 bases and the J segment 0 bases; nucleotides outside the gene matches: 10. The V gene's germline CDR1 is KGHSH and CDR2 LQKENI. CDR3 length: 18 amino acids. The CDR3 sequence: CASSPVSPLAASYNEQFF. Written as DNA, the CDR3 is TGTGCCAGCTCACCAGTATCCCCCCTAGCGGCCTCCTACAATGAGCAGTTCTTC.

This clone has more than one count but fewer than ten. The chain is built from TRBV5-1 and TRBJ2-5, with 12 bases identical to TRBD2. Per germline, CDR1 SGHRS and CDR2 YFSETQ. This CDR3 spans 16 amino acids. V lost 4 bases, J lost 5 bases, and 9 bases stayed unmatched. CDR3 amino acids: CASSTVASGRAETQYF. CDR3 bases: TGCGCCAGCAGCACTGTGGCTAGCGGGAGGGCGGAGACCCAGTACTTC.

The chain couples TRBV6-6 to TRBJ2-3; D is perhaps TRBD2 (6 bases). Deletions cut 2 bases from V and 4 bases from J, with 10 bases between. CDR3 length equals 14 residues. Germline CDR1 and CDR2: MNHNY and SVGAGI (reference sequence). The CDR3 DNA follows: TGTGCCAGCAGTTACCTACTAGCCGCAGATACGCAGTATTTT. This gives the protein CASSYLLAADTQYF.

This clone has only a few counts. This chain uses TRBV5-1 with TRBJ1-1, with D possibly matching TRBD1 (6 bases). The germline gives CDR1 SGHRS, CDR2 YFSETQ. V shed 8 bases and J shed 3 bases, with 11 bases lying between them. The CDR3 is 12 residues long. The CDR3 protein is CASRSGDTEAFF. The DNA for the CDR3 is TGCGCCAGTCGTTCAGGGGACACTGAAGCTTTCTTT.

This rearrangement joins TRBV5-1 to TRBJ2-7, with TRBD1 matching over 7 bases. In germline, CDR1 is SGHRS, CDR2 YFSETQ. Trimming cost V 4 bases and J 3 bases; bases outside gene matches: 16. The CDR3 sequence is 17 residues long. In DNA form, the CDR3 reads TGCGCCAGCAGCCTGTACCCTCTCGACAGGGCCAACTACGAGCAGTACTTC. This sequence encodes CASSLYPLDRANYEQYF.

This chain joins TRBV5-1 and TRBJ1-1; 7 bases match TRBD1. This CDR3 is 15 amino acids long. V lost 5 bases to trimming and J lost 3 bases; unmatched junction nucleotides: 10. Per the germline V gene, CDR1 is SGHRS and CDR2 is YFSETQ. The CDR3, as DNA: TGCGCCAGCAGTTTATCCGGGACAGATGACACTGAAGCTTTCTTT. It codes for CASSLSGTDDTEAFF.

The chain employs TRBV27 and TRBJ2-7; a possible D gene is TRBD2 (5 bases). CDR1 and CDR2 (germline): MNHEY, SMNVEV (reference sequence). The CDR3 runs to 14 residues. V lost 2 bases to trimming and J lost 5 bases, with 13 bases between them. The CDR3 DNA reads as TGTGCCAGCAGTTTACGTCACGGGATCAACGAGCAGTACTTC. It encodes CASSLRHGINEQYF.

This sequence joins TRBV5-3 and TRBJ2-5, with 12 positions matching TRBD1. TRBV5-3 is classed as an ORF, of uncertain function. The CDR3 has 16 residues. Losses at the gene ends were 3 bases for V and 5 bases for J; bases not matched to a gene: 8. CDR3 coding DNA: TGTGCCAGAAGCTGGGGGGACAGGGGGCTCGGGGAGACCCAGTACTTC. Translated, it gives CARSWGDRGLGETQYF.